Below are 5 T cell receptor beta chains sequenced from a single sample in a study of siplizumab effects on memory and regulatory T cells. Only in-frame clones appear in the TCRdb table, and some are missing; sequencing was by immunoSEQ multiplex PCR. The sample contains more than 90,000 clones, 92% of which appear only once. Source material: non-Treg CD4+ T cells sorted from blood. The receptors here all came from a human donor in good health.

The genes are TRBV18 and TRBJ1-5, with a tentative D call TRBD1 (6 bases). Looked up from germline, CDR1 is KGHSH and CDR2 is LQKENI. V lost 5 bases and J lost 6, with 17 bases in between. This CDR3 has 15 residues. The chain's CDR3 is CASSTLPLGGQPQHF. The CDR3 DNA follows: TGTGCCAGCTCAACCCTCCCGTTAGGGGGTCAGCCCCAGCATTTT.

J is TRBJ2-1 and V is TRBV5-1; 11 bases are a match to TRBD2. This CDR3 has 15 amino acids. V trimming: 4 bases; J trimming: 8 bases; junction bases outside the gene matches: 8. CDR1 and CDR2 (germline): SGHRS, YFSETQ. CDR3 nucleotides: TGCGCCAGCAGCACTGGGACTAGCGGAATTTATGAGCAGTTCTTC. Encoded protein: CASSTGTSGIYEQFF.

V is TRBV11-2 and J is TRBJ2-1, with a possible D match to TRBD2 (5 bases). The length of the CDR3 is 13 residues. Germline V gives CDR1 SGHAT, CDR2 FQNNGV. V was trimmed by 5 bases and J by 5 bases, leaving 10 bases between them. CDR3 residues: CASSPTTDNEQFF. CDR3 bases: TGTGCCAGCAGCCCGACTACTGACAATGAGCAGTTCTTC.

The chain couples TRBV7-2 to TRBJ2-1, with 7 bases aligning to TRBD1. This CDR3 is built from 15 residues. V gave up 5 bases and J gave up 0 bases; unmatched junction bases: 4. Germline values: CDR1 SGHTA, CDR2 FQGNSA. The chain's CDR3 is CASSPDRDSYNEQFF. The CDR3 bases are TGTGCCAGCAGCCCAGACAGGGACTCCTACAATGAGCAGTTCTTC. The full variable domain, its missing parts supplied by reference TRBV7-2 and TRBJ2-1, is GAGVSQSPSNKVTEKGKDVELRCDPISGHTALYWYRQSLGQGLEFLIYFQGNSAPDKSGLPSDRFSAERTGGSVSTLTIQRTQQEDSAVYLCASSPDRDSYNEQFFGPGTRLTVL.

CDR3 nucleotides: TGTGCCAGTAGCGTCGTTGGCCCCGGGATTTCCTACACCTTC. It specifies CASSVVGPGISYTF. The V gene is TRBV19, the J gene TRBJ1-2; no reliable D call. There are 14 residues in the CDR3. The V and J ends lost 6 bases and 10 bases respectively, with 21 bases between them. Germline lookup yields CDR1 LNHDA and CDR2 SQIVND (reference sequence). Using reference TRBV19 and TRBJ1-2 for the parts outside the CDR3, the full variable domain is DGGITQSPKYLFRKEGQNVTLSCEQNLNHDAMYWYRQDPGQGLRLIYYSQIVNDFQKGDIAEGYSVSREKKESFPLTVTSAQKNPTAFYLCASSVVGPGISYTFGSGTRLTVV.